This T cell receptor (beta chain) was retrieved from a study of blood T cell repertoires in COVID-19. Germline CDR1 SGHDT, CDR2 YYEEEE. This CDR3 is 16 amino acids long. Clones were read by immunoSEQ multiplex PCR, and TCRdb kept only the in-frame ones, dropping some. The sample yields more than 300,000 clones, nearly 90% seen once. The receptor's source is a woman in her 40s with COVID-19, enrolled during active disease. This sequence joins TRBV5-6 and TRBJ2-7; 10 nucleotides line up with TRBD1. Gene TRBJ2-1 matches the end of the DNA better, so the J call may be wrong. The sample taken for sequencing was peripheral blood. The CDR3 DNA follows: TGTGCCAGCAGCTACCCGGGACAGGGGTCCCCCAATGAGCAGTTCTTC. Encoded protein: CASSYPGQGSPNEQFF.